This TCR beta chain was sequenced for a study of cytomegalovirus exposure and HLA in healthy donors. Findings and caveats of the study: An assumption of roughly uniform sequencing depth across donors underlay the presence/absence analyses. A later analysis showed TCR association rates differing by HLA locus, peaking at DRB1 and lowest at HLA-C. For cytomegalovirus status, the classifier reportedly gave diagnoses with high specificity and sensitivity. Among the CMV-associated chains, a few were confirmed in vitro as specific for CMV antigens.

Worth noting for this clone: The antigen is undetermined.

The PCR contained 60 Vbeta and 13 Jbeta primers. The protocol was immunoSEQ multiplex PCR, while the TCRdb copy is restricted to in-frame clones and leaves out a portion. The sample shows over 150,000 clones, roughly 84% of them seen only once. After removal of 2 bases from V and 9 bases from J, the junction contained 8 bases not matched to a gene. This CDR3 has 16 residues. Germline V CDR1 and CDR2: MNHNY, SVGAGI (reference sequence). The V call is TRBV6-6, the J call TRBJ2-1; 12 bases fit TRBD2. The sequenced sample was PBMCs. This receptor was obtained from a boy aged 2 to 10 in good health and CMV-seronegative. The CDR3 loop reads CASSYPAGLAGPEQFF. The CDR3 DNA sequence: TGTGCCAGCAGTTACCCCGCGGGACTAGCGGGCCCTGAGCAGTTCTTC.